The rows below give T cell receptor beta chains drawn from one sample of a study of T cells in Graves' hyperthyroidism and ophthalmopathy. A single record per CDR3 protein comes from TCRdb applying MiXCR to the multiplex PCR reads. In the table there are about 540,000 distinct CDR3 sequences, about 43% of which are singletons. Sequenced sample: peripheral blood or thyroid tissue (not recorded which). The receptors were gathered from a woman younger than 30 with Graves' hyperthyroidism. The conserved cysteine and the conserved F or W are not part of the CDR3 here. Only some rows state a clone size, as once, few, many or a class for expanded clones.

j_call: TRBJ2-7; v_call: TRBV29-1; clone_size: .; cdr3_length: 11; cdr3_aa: SVRQGATYEQY
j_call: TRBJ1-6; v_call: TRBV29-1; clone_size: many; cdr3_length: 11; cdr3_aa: SVEGTTNSPLH
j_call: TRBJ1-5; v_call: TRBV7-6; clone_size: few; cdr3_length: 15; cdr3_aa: ASSLGSGRASNQPQH
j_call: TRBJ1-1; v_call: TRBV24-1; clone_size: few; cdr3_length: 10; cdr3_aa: ATGDRNTEAF
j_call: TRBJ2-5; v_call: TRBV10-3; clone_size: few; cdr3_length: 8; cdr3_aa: ASSEGPQY
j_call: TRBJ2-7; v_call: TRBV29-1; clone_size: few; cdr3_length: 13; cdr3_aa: SVEVLDRESYEQY
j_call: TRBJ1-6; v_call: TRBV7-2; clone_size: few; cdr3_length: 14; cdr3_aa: ASSLDGFGYNSPLH
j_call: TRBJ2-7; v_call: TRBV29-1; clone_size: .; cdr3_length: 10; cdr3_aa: SVEGTDNEQY
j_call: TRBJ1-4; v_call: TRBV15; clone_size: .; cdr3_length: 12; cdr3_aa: ATSLWTGDEKLF
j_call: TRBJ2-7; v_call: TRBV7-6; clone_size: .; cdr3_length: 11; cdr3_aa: ASSYSRTYEQY
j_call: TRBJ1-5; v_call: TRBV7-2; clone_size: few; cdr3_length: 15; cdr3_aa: ASSLGPPSTGNQPQH
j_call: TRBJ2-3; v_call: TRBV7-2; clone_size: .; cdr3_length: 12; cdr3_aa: ASSLTAGEDTQY
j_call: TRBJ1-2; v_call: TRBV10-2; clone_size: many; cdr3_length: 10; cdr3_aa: ASRDSGDGYT
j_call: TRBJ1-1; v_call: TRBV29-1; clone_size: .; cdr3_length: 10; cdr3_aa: SVEDRGNEAF
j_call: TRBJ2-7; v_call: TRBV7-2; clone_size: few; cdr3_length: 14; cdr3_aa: ASSFGTSSLSYEQY
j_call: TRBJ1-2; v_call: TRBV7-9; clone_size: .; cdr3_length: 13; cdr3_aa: ASSPPERPGYGYT
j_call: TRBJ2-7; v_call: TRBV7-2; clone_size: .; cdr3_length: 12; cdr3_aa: ASSLDRTTYEQY
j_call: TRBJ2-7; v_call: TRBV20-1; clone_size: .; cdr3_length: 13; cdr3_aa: SATDRGRLFNEQY
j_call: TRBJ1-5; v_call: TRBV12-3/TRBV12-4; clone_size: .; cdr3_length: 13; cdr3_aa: ASSLTTVSNQPQH
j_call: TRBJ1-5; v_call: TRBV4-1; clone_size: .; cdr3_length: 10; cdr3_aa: ASSQGRQSQH
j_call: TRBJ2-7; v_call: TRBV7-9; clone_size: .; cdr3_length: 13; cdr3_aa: ASSRGLPFGLEQY
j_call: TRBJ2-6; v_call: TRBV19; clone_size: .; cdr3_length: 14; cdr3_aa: ASRHSGRAGANVLT
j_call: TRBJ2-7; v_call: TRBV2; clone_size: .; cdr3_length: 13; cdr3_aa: ASSETAGSVNEQY
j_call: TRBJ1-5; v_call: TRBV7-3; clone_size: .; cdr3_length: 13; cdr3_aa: ASSYGTGPLQPQH
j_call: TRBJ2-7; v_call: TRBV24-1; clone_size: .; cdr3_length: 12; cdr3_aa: ATPPRTGVFEQY
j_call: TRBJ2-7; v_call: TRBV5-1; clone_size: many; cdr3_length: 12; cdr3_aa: ASSLEAGGYEQY
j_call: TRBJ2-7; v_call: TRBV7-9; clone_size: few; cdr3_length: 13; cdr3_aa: ASTPSGGRSYEQY
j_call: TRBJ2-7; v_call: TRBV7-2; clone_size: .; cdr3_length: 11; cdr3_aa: ASSFQGSNEQY
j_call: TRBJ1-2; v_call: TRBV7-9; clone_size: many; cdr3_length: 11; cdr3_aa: ASRGDSLYGYT
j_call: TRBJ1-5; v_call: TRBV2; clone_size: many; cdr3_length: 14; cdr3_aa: ASKASSGVNNQPQH
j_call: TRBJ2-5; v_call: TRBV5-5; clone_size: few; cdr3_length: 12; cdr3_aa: ASNFVVAGETQY
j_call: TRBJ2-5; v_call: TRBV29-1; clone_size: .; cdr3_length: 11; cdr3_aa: SVDMGQGETQY
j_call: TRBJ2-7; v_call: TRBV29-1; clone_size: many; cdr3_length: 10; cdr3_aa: SVEMDGYEQY
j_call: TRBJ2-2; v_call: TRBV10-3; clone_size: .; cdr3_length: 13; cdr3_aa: AASPGQADTGELF
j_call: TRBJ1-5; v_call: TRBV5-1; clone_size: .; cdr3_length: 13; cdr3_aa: ASSQDTGGNQPQH
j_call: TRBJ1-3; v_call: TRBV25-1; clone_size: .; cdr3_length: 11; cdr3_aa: ASADRAGNTIY
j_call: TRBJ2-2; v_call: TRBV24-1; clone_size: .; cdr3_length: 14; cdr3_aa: ATSDRTVANTGELF
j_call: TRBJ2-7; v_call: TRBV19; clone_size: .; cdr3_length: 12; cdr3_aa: ASSPSGGTYEQY
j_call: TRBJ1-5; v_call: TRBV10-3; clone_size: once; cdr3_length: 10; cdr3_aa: AISGKSGTQH
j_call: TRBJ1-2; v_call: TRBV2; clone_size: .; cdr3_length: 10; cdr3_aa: ASRWGWGGYT